The clone carrying this T cell receptor (beta chain) has a count of ten or more. Its antigen is unidentified. This sample was taken from a study of T cells after yellow fever vaccination. Study observations and caveats: Once the booster was given, most primary-vaccination clones reappeared, at just over 95% for CD4 and 88% for CD8.

The 5'RACE template-switching step produced TCR cDNA and added a universal primer site and UMIs. TCRdb reprocessed the 5' RACE reads with MiXCR, giving one entry per CDR3 protein. The sample lists about 330,000 distinct CDR3 sequences; 4.1% were seen once. Trimming cost V 5 bases and J 0 bases, with 10 bases left between them. The CDR3 has 14 amino acids. Germline V gene sequence: CDR1 SGHTA, CDR2 FQGTGA. The TCR originated in a man aged 18 to 30 who received the YFV17D yellow fever vaccine. This material consisted of PBMCs, taken 5 days after the yellow fever booster vaccination. This sequence joins TRBV7-3 and TRBJ2-5; D possibly corresponds to TRBD1 (5 bases). This CDR3 is CASSNDRYQETQYF. CDR3 DNA sequence: TGTGCCAGCAGCAACGACAGATACCAAGAGACCCAGTACTTC.